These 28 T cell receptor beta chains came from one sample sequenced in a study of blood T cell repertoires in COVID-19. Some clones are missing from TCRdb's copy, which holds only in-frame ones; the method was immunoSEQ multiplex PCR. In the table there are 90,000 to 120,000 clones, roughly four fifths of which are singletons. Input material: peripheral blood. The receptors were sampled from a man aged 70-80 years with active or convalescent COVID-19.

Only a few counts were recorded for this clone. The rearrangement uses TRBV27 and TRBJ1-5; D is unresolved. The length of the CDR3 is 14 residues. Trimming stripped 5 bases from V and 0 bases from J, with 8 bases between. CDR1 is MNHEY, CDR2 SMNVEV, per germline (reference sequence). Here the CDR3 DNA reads TGTGCCAGCAGTGCAGGTGATAGCAATCAGCCCCAGCATTTT. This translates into CASSAGDSNQPQHF.

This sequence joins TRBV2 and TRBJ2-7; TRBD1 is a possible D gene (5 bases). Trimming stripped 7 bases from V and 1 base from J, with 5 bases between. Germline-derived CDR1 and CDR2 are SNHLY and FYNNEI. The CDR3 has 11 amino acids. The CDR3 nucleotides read TGTGCCAGCACAGGGTCCTACGAGCAGTACTTC. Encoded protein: CASTGSYEQYF.

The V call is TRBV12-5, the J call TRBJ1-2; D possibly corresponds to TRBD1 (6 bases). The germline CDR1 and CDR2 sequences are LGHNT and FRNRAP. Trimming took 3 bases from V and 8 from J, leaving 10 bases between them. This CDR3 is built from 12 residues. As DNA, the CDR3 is TGTGCTAGTGGTTTTCAGGGGACCGGCTACACCTTC. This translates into CASGFQGTGYTF.

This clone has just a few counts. Here the CDR3 DNA reads TGTGCCAGCTCACCGCGTACAGGAAAGAACACTGAAGCTTTCTTT. It is translated as CASSPRTGKNTEAFF. The rearrangement links TRBV18 to TRBJ1-1; TRBD1 might be the D (5 bases). Trimming shortened V by 3 bases and J by 1 base, and 12 bases separated the two germline ends. The CDR3 loop spans 15 amino acids. Germline loops: CDR1 KGHSH, CDR2 LQKENI.

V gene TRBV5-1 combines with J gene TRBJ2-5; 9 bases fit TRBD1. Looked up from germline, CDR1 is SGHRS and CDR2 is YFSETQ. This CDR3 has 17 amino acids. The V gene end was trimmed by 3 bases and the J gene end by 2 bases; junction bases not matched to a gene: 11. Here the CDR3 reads CASSSGTGINLQETQYF. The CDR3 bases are TGCGCCAGCAGCTCCGGGACAGGGATCAATCTTCAAGAGACCCAGTACTTC.

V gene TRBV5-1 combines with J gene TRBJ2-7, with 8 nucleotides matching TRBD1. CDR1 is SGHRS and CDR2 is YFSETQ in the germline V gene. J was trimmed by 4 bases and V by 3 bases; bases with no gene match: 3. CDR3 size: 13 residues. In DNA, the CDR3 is TGCGCCAGCAGCTATGGACAGGGTTACGAGCAGTACTTC. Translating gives CASSYGQGYEQYF.

CDR3 in amino acids: CASSPGGGTGVNTGELFF. DNA for the CDR3: TGTGCCAGCAGTCCGGGGGGTGGGACAGGAGTTAACACCGGGGAGCTGTTTTTT. This chain connects TRBV6-6 to TRBJ2-2, with D maybe TRBD1 (8 bases). The CDR3 covers 18 residues. CDR1 is MNHNY and CDR2 is SVGAGI in the germline V gene (reference sequence). V was pared by 5 bases and J by 2 bases, with 21 bases between.

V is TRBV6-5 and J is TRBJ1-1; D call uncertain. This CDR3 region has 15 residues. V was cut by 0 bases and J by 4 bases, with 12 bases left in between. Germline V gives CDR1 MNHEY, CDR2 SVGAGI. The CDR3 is CASSYSIGSGTEAFF. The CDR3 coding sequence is TGTGCCAGCAGTTACTCGATAGGTTCGGGCACTGAAGCTTTCTTT.

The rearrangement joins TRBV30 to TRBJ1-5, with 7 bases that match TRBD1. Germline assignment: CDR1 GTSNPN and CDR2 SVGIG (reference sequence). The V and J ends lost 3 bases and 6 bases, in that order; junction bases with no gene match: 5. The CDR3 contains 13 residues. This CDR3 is CAWRSGGGQPQHF. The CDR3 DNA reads TGTGCCTGGAGGTCAGGGGGAGGTCAGCCCCAGCATTTT.

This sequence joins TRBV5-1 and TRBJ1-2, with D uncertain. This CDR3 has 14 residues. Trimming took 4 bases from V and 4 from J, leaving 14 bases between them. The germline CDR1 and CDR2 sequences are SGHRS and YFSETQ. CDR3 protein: CASSPQPESYGYTF. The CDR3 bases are TGCGCCAGCAGCCCTCAACCCGAGAGCTATGGCTACACCTTC.

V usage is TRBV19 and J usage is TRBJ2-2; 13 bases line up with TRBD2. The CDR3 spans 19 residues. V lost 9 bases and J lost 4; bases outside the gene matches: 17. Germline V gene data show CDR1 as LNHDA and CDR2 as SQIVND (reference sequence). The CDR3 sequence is CARLIKGTSGDPCTGELFF. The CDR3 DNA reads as TGTGCCAGACTCATAAAAGGGACTAGCGGGGATCCGTGCACCGGGGAGCTGTTTTTT.

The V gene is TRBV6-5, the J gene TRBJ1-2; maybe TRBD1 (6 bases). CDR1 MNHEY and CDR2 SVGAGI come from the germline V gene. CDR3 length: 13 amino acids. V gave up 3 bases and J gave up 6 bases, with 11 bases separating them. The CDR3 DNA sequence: TGTGCCAGCAGTTATAGGGGGACGGATGGCTACACCTTC. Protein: CASSYRGTDGYTF.

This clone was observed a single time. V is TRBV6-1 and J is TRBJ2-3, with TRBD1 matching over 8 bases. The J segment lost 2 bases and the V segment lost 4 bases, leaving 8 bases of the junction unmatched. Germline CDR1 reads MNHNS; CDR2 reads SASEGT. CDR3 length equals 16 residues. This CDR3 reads CASSAPSRGLTDTQYF. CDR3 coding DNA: TGTGCCAGCAGTGCTCCGAGCAGGGGGCTCACAGATACGCAGTATTTT.

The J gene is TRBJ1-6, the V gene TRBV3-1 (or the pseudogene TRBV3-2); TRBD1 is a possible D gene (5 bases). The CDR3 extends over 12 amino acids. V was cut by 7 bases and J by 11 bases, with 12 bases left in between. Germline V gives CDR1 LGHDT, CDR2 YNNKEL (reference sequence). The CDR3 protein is CASTLGQAPLHF. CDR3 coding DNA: TGTGCCAGCACCCTAGGACAAGCACCCCTCCACTTT.

The CDR3 loop reads CASSSGGGGNEQFF. Here the CDR3 DNA reads TGTGCCAGCTCCTCAGGGGGCGGCGGCAATGAGCAGTTCTTC. The J gene is TRBJ2-1, the V gene TRBV6-4; 8 positions agree with TRBD1. V dropped 8 bases and J dropped 6; count of bases not matched to a gene: 9. The CDR3 contains 14 residues. The germline V gene encodes CDR1 MRHNA and CDR2 SNTAGT.

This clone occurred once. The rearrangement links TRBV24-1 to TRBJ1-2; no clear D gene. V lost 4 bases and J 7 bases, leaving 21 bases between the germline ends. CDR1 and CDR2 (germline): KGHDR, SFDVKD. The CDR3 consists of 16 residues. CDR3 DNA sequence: TGTGCCACCAGTGACCTACGGGAGGGCGATAAAGGTGGCTACACCTTC. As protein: CATSDLREGDKGGYTF.

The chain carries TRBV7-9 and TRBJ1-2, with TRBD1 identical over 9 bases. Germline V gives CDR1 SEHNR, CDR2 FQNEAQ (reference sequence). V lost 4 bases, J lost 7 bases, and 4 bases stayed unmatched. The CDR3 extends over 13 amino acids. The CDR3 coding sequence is TGTGCCAGCAGCTGGACAGGGGACGGTGGCTACACCTTC. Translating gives CASSWTGDGGYTF.

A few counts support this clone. The CDR3: CASSQQVYNEQFF. CDR3 DNA: TGTGCCAGCAGTCAACAGGTTTACAATGAGCAGTTCTTC. The J gene is TRBJ2-1, the V gene TRBV6-2 or TRBV6-3; D is perhaps TRBD1 (5 bases). From germline, CDR1 is MNHEY and CDR2 SVGEGT. The CDR3 is 13 amino acids. Trimming cost V 5 bases and J 4 bases, with 9 bases left between them.

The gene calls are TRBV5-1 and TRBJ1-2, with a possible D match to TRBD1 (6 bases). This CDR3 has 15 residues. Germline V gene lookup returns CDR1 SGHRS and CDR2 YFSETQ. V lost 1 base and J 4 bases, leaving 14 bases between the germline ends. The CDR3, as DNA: TGCGCCAGCAGCTTGTCAGGGGATCACCGCTATGGCTACACCTTC. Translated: CASSLSGDHRYGYTF.

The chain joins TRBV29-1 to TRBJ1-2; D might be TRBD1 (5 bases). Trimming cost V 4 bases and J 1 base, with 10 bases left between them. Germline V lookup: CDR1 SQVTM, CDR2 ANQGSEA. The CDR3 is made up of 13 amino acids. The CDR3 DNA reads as TGCAGCGTTGTTCGGGGGGGTAACTATGGCTACACCTTC. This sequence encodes CSVVRGGNYGYTF.

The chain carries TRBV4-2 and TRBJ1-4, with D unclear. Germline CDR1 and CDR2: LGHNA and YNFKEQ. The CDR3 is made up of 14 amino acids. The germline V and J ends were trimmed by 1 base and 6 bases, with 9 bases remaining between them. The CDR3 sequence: CASSQAGRHEKLFF. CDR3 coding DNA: TGTGCCAGCAGCCAAGCCGGGAGACATGAAAAACTGTTTTTT.

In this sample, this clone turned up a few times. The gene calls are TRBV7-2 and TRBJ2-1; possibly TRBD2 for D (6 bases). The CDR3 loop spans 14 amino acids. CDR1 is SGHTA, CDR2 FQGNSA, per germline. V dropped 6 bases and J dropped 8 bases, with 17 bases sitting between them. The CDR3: CASRSELASHEQFF. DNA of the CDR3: TGTGCCAGCAGGTCGGAACTAGCATCTCATGAGCAGTTCTTC.

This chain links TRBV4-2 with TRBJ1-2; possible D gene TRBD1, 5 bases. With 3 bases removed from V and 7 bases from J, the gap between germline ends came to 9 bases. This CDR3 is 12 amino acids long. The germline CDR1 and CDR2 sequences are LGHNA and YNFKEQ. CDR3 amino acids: CASSHRVRGYTF. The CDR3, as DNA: TGTGCCAGCAGCCACAGGGTACGTGGCTACACCTTC.

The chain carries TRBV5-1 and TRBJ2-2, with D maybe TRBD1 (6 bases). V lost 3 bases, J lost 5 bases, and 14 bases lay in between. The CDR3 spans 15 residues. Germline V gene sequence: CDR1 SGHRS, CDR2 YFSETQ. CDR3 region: CASSSGQSGTGELFF. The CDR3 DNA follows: TGCGCCAGCAGCTCCGGACAGTCTGGGACCGGGGAGCTGTTTTTT.

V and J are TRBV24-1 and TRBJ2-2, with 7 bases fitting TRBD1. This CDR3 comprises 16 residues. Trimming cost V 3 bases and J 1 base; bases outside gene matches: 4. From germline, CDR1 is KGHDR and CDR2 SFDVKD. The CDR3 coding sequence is TGTGCCACCAGTGATCCTGGACAGGAGAACACCGGGGAGCTGTTTTTT. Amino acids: CATSDPGQENTGELFF.

CDR3 DNA: TGCGCCAGCAGCGAGGGACAGGGTAATTCACCCCTCCACTTT. This encodes CASSEGQGNSPLHF. The chain has TRBV5-1 and TRBJ1-6; 9 nucleotides line up with TRBD1. With V trimmed by 4 bases and J by 6 bases, 2 bases remained unmatched. Germline CDR1 reads SGHRS; CDR2 reads YFSETQ. The CDR3 has 14 residues.

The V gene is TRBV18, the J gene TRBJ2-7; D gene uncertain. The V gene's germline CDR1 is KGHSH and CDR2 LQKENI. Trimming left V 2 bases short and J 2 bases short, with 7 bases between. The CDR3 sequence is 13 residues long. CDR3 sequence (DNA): TGTGCCAGCTCACCAAATTCCGCCTACGAGCAGTACTTC. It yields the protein CASSPNSAYEQYF.

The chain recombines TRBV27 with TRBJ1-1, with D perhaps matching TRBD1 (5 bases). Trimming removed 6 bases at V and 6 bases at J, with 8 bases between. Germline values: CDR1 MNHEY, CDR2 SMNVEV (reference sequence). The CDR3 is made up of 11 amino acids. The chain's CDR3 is CASRQGPEAFF. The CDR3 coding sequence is TGTGCCAGCAGGCAGGGTCCTGAAGCTTTCTTT.